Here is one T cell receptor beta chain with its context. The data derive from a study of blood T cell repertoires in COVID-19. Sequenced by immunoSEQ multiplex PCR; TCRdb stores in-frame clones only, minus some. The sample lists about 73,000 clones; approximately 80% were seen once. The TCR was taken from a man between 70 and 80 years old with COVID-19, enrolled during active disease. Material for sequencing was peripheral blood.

CDR3 amino acids: CASSPRGQLNTEAFF. As DNA, the CDR3 is TGTGCCAGCAGCCCGAGGGGACAGTTGAACACTGAAGCTTTCTTT. The chain links TRBV7-8 to TRBJ1-1; 7 nucleotides line up with TRBD1. V dropped 5 bases and J dropped 0; count of bases not matched to a gene: 6. This CDR3 contains 15 residues. Per germline, CDR1 SGHVS and CDR2 FQNEAQ.